The 8 T cell receptor beta chains below were found in one sample sequenced in a study of early T cells in non-severe SARS-CoV-2 infection. TCRdb itself ran the 5' RACE reads through MiXCR, one entry per CDR3 protein. There are roughly 75,000 distinct CDR3 sequences in the sample; approximately 12% occur only once, and more than 3% lies in the top ten. Material: whole blood. Source of these receptors: an adult who was a healthcare worker with PCR-confirmed SARS-CoV-2 infection or an uninfected control (not recorded which).

This clonotype was counted a few times. The chain links TRBV20-1 to TRBJ1-2, with TRBD1 matching 7 bases. The germline V gene encodes CDR1 DFQATT and CDR2 SNEGSKA (reference sequence). The junction had 1 base not matched to a gene; V was cut back by 2 bases and J by 4 bases. CDR3 length: 12 residues. As DNA, the CDR3 is TGCAGTGCTAGATCAGGGGGCTATGGCTACACCTTC. Its translation: CSARSGGYGYTF.

The chain carries TRBV28 and TRBJ1-5; D remains unclear. V gave up 4 bases and J gave up 4 bases, with 14 bases separating them. Germline V gives CDR1 MDHEN, CDR2 SYDVKM. This CDR3 is built from 15 residues. CDR3 protein: CASSSSSVGNQPQHF. CDR3 bases: TGTGCCAGCAGTTCCTCCAGTGTAGGAAATCAGCCCCAGCATTTT.

The rearrangement links TRBV28 to TRBJ1-5; D remains unclear. Trimming took 2 bases from V and 5 from J, leaving 7 bases between them. The CDR3 runs to 13 residues. CDR1 and CDR2 from the germline V gene are MDHEN and SYDVKM. The CDR3 DNA reads TGTGCCAGCAGTTTAATGTTACATCAGCCCCAGCATTTT. It encodes CASSLMLHQPQHF.

The chain is built from TRBV9 and TRBJ2-3, with D perhaps matching TRBD2 (7 bases). This CDR3 contains 15 residues. The germline CDR1 and CDR2 sequences are SGDLS and YYNGEE. V lost 6 bases and J lost 6, with 20 bases in between. CDR3 DNA sequence: TGTGCCAGCAATACCCTGGGGGGGCGGAAGGATACGCAGTATTTT. This codes for CASNTLGGRKDTQYF. The complete variable domain, with remaining parts taken from reference TRBV9 and TRBJ2-3, reads DSGVTQTPKHLITATGQRVTLRCSPRSGDLSVYWYQQSLDQGLQFLIQYYNGEERAKGNILERFSAQQFPDLHSELNLSSLELGDSALYFCASNTLGGRKDTQYFGPGTRLTVL.

This sequence joins TRBV7-8 and TRBJ1-2, with TRBD1 matching over 9 bases. With V trimmed by 8 bases and J by 4 bases, 14 bases remained unmatched. In germline, CDR1 is SGHVS, CDR2 FQNEAQ. This CDR3 has 16 amino acids. The CDR3 protein is CASSRAGQGSIYGYTF. Here the CDR3 DNA reads TGTGCCAGCTCCCGGGCGGGACAGGGAAGTATCTATGGCTACACCTTC.

This clonotype was observed at least ten times. This chain connects TRBV20-1 to TRBJ1-1; perhaps TRBD1 as D (5 bases). The CDR3 spans 13 residues. Trimming removed 6 bases from V and 0 bases from J, with 11 bases in between. Germline V gene lookup returns CDR1 DFQATT and CDR2 SNEGSKA (reference sequence). CDR3 DNA sequence: TGCAGTGCCCCGGGACTCATGAACACTGAAGCTTTCTTT. The encoded protein is CSAPGLMNTEAFF.

The chain uses TRBV12-3 or TRBV12-4 and TRBJ2-7, with 9 bases identical to TRBD2. With 1 base clipped from V and 3 bases from J, the junction kept 1 base outside the gene matches. The CDR3 has 14 residues. Written as DNA, the CDR3 is TGTGCCAGCAGTTTAGGAGCGGGGGGCTACGAGCAGTACTTC. Encoded protein: CASSLGAGGYEQYF.

The gene calls are TRBV3-1 and TRBJ2-5; maybe TRBD1 (5 bases). Germline V gene lookup returns CDR1 LGHDT and CDR2 YNNKEL (reference sequence). There are 12 residues in the CDR3. Trimming shortened V by 0 bases and J by 10 bases, and 9 bases separated the two germline ends. The DNA for the CDR3 is TGTGCCAGCAGCCAAGAGGGGCGAGGCCAGTACTTC. It encodes CASSQEGRGQYF.